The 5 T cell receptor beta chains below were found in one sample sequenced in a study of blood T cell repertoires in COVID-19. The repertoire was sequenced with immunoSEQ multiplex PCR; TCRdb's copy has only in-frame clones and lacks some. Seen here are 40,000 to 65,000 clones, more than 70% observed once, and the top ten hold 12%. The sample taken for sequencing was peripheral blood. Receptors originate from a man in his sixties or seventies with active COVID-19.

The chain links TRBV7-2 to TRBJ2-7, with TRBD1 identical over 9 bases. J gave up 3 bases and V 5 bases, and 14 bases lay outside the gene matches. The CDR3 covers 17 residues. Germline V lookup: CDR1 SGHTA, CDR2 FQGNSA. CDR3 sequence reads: CASSPGTGSTLGYEQYF. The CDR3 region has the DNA TGTGCCAGCAGCCCTGGGACAGGGTCCACACTCGGCTACGAGCAGTACTTC.

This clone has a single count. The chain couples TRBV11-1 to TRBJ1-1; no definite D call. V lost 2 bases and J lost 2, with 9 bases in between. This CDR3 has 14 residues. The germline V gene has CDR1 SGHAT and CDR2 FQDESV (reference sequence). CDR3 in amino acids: CASSLMSANTEAFF. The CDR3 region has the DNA TGTGCCAGCAGCTTAATGAGTGCCAACACTGAAGCTTTCTTT.

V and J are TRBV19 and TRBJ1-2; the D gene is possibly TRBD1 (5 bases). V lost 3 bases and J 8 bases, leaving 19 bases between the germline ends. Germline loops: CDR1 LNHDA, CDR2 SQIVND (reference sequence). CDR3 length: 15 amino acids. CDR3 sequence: CASSIRDSRTRGYTF. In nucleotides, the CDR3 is TGTGCCAGTAGTATCCGGGACTCCCGGACTCGGGGCTACACCTTC.

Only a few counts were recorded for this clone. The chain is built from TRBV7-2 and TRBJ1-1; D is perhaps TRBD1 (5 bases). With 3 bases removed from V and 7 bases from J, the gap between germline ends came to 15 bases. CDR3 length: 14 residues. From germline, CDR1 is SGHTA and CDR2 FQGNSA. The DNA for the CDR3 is TGTGCCAGCAGCTTTAGGCCTCCGGGGGGTGAAGCTTTCTTT. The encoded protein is CASSFRPPGGEAFF.

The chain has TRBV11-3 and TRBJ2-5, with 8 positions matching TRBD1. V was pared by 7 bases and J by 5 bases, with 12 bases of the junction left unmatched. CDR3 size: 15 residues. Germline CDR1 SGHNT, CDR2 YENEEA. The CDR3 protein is CASTPGQVNRETQYF. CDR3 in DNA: TGTGCCAGCACCCCGGGACAGGTCAATCGGGAGACCCAGTACTTC.